These T cell receptor beta chains were read from a single sample in a study of prognosis after radiotherapy for stage I lung cancer. TCRdb analysed the multiplex PCR reads with MiXCR anew, one entry per CDR3 protein. The data hold about 22,000 distinct CDR3 sequences, with approximately 39% observed a single time. Sample: PBMCs, taken before or after stereotactic body radiation therapy (not recorded which). The receptors come from a donor aged 50 or older with non-small cell lung cancer. Each CDR3 is given with its conserved first and last residue. The order of the fields is V gene, CDR3 protein.

v_call: TRBV20-1
cdr3_aa: CSASGLAVTYEQYF

v_call: TRBV4-3
cdr3_aa: CASRAAGTGDEQFF

v_call: TRBV7-2
cdr3_aa: CASSFYSGTANYGYTF

v_call: TRBV10-2
cdr3_aa: CASSEAWGNEKLFF

v_call: TRBV5-1
cdr3_aa: CASSPGGIQGGEQYF

v_call: TRBV27
cdr3_aa: CASGGEVNQPQHF

v_call: TRBV12-5
cdr3_aa: CASCGRSNEQFF

v_call: TRBV7-3
cdr3_aa: CASSSIAVVSYNEQLF

v_call: TRBV7-8
cdr3_aa: CASSQTRELFF

v_call: TRBV19
cdr3_aa: CASSIGDGSADTQYF

v_call: TRBV6-2/TRBV6-3
cdr3_aa: CASSYRLQLDRDPYNEQFF

v_call: TRBV24-1
cdr3_aa: CATSDELSGIGTGELFF

v_call: TRBV12-3/TRBV12-4
cdr3_aa: CASSRIRASLREKLFF

v_call: TRBV11-3
cdr3_aa: CASIPWSSSYNEQFF

v_call: TRBV27
cdr3_aa: CASRRTGGEGGYTF

v_call: TRBV7-2
cdr3_aa: CASSLLGIAETQYF

v_call: TRBV27
cdr3_aa: CASSPRPRNTGELFF

v_call: TRBV20-1
cdr3_aa: CSARDGSGGDEQFF

v_call: TRBV7-8
cdr3_aa: CASSPTWGAGNTEAFF

v_call: TRBV28
cdr3_aa: CAAGEGRGYYEQYF

v_call: TRBV2
cdr3_aa: CASRAAVRAYGYTF

v_call: TRBV11-3
cdr3_aa: CASSAGLSQETQYF

v_call: TRBV6-2/TRBV6-3
cdr3_aa: CASSKSRDDQTDTQYF

v_call: TRBV18
cdr3_aa: CASSPPSSRETQYF

v_call: TRBV24-1
cdr3_aa: CATSDKRQPDGYTF

v_call: TRBV19
cdr3_aa: CATTGGYF

v_call: TRBV24-1
cdr3_aa: CATSDHRAGSNQPQHF

v_call: TRBV28
cdr3_aa: CASSSGQVPLGGNTIYF

v_call: TRBV7-9
cdr3_aa: CASSSSGSRANTQYF

v_call: TRBV9
cdr3_aa: CASSGGGANYGYTF

v_call: TRBV2
cdr3_aa: CASSDDSYGYTF

v_call: TRBV20-1
cdr3_aa: CSARLAGTTYEQYF

v_call: TRBV6-2/TRBV6-3
cdr3_aa: CASSYPGANGYTF

v_call: TRBV27
cdr3_aa: CASNPLGQMGNTEAFF

v_call: TRBV6-1
cdr3_aa: CASSASEGSGGNTIYF

v_call: TRBV6-1
cdr3_aa: CATFQGAEAFF

v_call: TRBV24-1
cdr3_aa: CATSDFRKNYGYTF